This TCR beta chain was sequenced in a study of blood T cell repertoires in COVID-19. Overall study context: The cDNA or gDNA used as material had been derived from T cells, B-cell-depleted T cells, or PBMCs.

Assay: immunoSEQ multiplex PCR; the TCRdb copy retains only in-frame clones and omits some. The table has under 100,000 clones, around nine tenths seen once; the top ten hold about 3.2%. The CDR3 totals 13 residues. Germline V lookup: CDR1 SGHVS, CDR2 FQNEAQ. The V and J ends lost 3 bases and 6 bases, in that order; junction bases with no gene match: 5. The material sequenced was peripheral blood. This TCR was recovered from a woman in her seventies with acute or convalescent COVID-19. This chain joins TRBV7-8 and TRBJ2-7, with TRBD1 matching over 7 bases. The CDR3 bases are TGTGCCAGCAGCTTCACAGGGGCGGCCGAGCAGTACGTC. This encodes CASSFTGAAEQYV.